This T cell receptor (beta chain) is from a study of regulatory T cells in long-lasting Graves disease. CDR3 size: 14 residues. Germline CDR1 and CDR2: SNHLY and FYNNEI. Time point noted: newly diagnosed GD, antithyroid drugs for less than 3 months. Extracted PBMC RNA gave rise to the TCR library. In this sample, this clonotype turned up a few times. One end of the junction fails to match germline, which may point to a read error. Arm-PCR of CDR3 regions and iRepertoire HTBI primers were the basis on which TCR beta libraries were built. TCRdb used MiXCR to reprocess the multiplex PCR reads, holding one entry per CDR3 protein. The sample records roughly 510,000 distinct CDR3 sequences, roughly 15% being singletons. These data were likewise used in another study, on T cells in Graves' hyperthyroidism and ophthalmopathy.

The TCR was taken from a man between 18 and 35 years old with Graves disease. J is TRBJ2-7 and V is TRBV2; D is unclear. Sequenced here: peripheral blood mononuclear cells (PBMCs), sampled at new diagnosis, from a patient treated with antithyroid drugs. CDR3 residues: CASNEGGNVRGQYF. As DNA, the CDR3 is TGTGCCAGCAATGAAGGTGGGAATGTACGTGGGCAGTACTTC. The full variable domain, its missing parts supplied by reference TRBV2 and TRBJ2-7, is EPEVTQTPSHQVTQMGQEVILRCVPISNHLYFYWYRQILGQKVEFLVSFYNNEISEKSEIFDDQFSVERPDGSNFTLKIRSTKLEDSAMYFCASNEGGNVRGQYFGPGTRLTVT.